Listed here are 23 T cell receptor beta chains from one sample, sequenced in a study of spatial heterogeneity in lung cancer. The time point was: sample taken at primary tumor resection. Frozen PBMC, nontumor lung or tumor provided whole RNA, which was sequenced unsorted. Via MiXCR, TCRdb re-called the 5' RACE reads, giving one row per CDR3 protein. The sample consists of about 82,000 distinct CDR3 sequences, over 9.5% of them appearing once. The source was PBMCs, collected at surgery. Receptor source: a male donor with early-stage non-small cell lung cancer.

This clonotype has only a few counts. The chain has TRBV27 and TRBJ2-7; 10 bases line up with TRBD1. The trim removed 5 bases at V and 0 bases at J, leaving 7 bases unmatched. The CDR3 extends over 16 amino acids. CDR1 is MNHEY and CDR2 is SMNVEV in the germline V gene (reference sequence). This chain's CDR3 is CASSPQGQGRSYEQYF. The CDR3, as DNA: TGTGCCAGCAGTCCGCAGGGACAGGGGCGCTCCTACGAGCAGTACTTC.

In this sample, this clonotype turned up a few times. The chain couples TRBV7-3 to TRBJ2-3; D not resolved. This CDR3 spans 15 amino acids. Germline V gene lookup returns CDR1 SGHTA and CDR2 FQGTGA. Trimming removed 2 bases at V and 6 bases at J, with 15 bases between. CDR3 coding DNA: TGTGCCAGCAGCTTAGAAGTGGGTCAGGTTGATACGCAGTATTTT. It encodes CASSLEVGQVDTQYF.

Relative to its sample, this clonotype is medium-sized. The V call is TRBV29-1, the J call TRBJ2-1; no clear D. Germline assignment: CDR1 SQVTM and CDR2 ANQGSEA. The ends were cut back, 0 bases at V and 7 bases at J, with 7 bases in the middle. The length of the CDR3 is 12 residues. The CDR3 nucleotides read TGCAGCGTTGAAGACTTGGGGAATGAGCAGTTCTTC. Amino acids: CSVEDLGNEQFF.

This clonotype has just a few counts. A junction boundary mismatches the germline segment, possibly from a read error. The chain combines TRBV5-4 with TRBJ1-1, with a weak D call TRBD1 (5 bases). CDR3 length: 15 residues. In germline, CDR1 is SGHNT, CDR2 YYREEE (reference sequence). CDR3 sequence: CASTLAGQANTEAFF. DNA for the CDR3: TGTGCCAGCACCTTGGCAGGGCAGGCGAACACTGAAGCTTTCTTT.

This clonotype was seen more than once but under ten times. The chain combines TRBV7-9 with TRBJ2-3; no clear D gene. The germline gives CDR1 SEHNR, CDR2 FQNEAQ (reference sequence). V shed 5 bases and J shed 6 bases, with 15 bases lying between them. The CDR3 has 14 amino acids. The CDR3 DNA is TGTGCCAGCAGCAGAGGTCAGCGCCCTGATACGCAGTATTTT. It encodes CASSRGQRPDTQYF.

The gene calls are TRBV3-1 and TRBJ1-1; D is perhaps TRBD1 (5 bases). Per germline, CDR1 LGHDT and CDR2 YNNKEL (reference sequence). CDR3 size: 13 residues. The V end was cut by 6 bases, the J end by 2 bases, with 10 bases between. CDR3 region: CASRGRENTEAFF. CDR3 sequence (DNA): TGTGCCAGCAGGGGACGGGAAAACACTGAAGCTTTCTTT.

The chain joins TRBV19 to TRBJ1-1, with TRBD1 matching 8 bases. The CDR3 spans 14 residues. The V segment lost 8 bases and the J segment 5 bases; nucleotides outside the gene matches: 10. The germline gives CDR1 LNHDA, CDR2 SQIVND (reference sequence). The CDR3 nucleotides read TGTGCCAGTTTTGACAGGGGTCGGGTAACTGAAGCTTTCTTT. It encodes CASFDRGRVTEAFF. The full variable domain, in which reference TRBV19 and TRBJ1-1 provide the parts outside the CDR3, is DGGITQSPKYLFRKEGQNVTLSCEQNLNHDAMYWYRQDPGQGLRLIYYSQIVNDFQKGDIAEGYSVSREKKESFPLTVTSAQKNPTAFYLCASFDRGRVTEAFFGQGTRLTVV.

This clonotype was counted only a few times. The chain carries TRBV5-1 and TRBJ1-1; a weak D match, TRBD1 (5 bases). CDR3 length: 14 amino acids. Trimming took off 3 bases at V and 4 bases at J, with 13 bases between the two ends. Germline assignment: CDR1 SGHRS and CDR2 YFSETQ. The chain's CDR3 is CASSSWGGSTEAFF. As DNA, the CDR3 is TGCGCCAGCAGCTCCTGGGGGGGTAGCACTGAAGCTTTCTTT.

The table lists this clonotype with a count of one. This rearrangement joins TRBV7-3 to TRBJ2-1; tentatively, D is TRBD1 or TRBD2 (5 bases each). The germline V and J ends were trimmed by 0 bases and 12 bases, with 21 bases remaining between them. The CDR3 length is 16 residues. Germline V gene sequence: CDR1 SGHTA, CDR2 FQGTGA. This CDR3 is CASSLTVGPVSNGQFF. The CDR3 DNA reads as TGTGCCAGCAGCTTAACTGTGGGACCCGTTTCAAACGGGCAGTTCTTC. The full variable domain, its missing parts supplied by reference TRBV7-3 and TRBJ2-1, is GAGVSQTPSNKVTEKGKYVELRCDPISGHTALYWYRQSLGQGPEFLIYFQGTGAADDSGLPNDRFFAVRPEGSVSTLKIQRTERGDSAVYLCASSLTVGPVSNGQFFGPGTRLTVL.

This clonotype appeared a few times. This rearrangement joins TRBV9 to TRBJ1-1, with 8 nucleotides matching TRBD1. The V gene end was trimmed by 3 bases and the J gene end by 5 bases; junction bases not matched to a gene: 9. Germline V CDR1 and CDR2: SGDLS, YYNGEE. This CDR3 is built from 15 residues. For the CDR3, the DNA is TGTGCCAGCAGCGCTACGACAGGGGCTGGGACTGAAGCTTTCTTT. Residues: CASSATTGAGTEAFF. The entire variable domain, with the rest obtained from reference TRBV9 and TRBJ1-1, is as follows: DSGVTQTPKHLITATGQRVTLRCSPRSGDLSVYWYQQSLDQGLQFLIQYYNGEERAKGNILERFSAQQFPDLHSELNLSSLELGDSALYFCASSATTGAGTEAFFGQGTRLTVV.

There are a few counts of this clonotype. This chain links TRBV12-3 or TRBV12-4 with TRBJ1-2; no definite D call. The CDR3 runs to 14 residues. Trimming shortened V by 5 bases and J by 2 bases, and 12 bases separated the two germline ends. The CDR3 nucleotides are TGTGCCAGCAGTCCTCTCAAGAGCAACTATGGCTACACCTTC. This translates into CASSPLKSNYGYTF.

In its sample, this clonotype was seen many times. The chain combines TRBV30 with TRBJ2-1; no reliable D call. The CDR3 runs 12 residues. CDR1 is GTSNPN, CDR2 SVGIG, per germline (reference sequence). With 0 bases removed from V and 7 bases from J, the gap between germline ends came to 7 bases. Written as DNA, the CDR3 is TGTGCCTGGAGTGTACTGAGGAATGAGCAGTTCTTC. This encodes CAWSVLRNEQFF.

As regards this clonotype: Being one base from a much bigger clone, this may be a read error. Here the CDR3 reads CALSVRGSAFF. The CDR3 nucleotides are TGTGCCTTGAGTGTAAGGGGGTCCGCTTTCTTT. The chain has TRBV30 and TRBJ1-1; maybe TRBD1 (6 bases). CDR1 and CDR2 (germline): GTSNPN, SVGIG (reference sequence). The CDR3 is made up of 11 amino acids.

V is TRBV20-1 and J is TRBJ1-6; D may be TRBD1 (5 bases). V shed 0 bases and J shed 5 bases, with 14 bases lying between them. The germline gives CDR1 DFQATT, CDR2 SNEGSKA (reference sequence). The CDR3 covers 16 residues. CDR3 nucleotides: TGCAGTGCTAGAGAACCAACAGGATTAGATAATTCACCCCTCCACTTT. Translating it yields CSAREPTGLDNSPLHF.

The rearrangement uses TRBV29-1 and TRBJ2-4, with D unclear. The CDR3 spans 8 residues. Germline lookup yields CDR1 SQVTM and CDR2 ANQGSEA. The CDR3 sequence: CRKNIQYF. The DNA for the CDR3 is TGCAGGAAAAACATTCAGTACTTC.

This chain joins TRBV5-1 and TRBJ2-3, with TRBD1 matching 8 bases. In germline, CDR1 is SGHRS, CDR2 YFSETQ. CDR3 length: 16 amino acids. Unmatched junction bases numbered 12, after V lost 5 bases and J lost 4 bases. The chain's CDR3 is CASRNRDRGPADTQYF. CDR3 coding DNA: TGCGCCAGCAGAAACCGAGACAGGGGTCCGGCAGATACGCAGTATTTT. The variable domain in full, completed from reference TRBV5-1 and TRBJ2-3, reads KAGVTQTPRYLIKTRGQQVTLSCSPISGHRSVSWYQQTPGQGLQFLFEYFSETQRNKGNFPGRFSGRQFSNSRSEMNVSTLELGDSALYLCASRNRDRGPADTQYFGPGTRLTVL.

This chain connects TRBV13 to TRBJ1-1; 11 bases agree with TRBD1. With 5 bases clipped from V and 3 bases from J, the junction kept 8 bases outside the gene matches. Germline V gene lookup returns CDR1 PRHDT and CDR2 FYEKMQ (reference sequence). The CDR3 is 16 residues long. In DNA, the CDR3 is TGTGCCAGCAGCCCCCCCGGACAGGGGGCGGACACTGAAGCTTTCTTT. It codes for CASSPPGQGADTEAFF. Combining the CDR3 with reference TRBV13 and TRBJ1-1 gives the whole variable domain AAGVIQSPRHLIKEKRETATLKCYPIPRHDTVYWYQQGPGQDPQFLISFYEKMQSDKGSIPDRFSAQQFSDYHSELNMSSLELGDSALYFCASSPPGQGADTEAFFGQGTRLTVV.

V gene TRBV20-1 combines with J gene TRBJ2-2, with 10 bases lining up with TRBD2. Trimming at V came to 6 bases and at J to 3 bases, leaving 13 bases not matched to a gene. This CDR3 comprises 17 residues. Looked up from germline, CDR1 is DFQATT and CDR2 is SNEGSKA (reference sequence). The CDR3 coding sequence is TGCAGTGCAAAGATGGGCCTAGCGGGAGTTCACACCGGGGAGCTGTTTTTT. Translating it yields CSAKMGLAGVHTGELFF.

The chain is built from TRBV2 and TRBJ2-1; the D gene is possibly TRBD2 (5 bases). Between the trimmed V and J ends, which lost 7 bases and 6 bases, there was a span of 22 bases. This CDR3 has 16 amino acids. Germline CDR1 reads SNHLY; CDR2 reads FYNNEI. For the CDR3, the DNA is TGTGCCAGCACCGAAATGTTAGACTATCTTCCCAATGAGCAGTTCTTC. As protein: CASTEMLDYLPNEQFF.

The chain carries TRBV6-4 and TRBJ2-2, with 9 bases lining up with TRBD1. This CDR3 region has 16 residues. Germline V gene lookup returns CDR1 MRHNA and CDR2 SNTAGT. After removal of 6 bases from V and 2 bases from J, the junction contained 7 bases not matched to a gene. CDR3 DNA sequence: TGTGCCAGCAGCCCCCGGGGACAGGGCAACACCGGGGAGCTGTTTTTT. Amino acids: CASSPRGQGNTGELFF.

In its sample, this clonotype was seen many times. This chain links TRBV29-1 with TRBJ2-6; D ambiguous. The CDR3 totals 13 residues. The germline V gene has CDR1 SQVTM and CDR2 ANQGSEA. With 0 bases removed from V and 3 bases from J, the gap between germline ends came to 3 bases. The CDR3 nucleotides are TGCAGCGTTGAAGAGAGTGGGGCCAACGTCCTGACTTTC. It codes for CSVEESGANVLTF.

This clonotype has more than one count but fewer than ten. This CDR3 is CASSPGTPGGANVLTF. CDR3 coding DNA: TGTGCCAGCAGTCCCGGGACCCCCGGGGGGGCCAACGTCCTGACTTTC. The V gene is TRBV12-3 or TRBV12-4, the J gene TRBJ2-6; tentatively, D is TRBD1 or TRBD2 (5 bases each). With 5 bases removed from V and 4 bases from J, the gap between germline ends came to 15 bases. This CDR3 spans 16 amino acids.

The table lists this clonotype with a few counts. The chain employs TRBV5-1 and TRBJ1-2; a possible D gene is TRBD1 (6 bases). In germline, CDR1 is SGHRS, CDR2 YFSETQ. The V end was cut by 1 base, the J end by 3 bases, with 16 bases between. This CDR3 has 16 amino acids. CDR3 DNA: TGCGCCAGCAGCTTGAATTCTCCGGGACAAGACTATGGCTACACCTTC. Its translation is CASSLNSPGQDYGYTF.